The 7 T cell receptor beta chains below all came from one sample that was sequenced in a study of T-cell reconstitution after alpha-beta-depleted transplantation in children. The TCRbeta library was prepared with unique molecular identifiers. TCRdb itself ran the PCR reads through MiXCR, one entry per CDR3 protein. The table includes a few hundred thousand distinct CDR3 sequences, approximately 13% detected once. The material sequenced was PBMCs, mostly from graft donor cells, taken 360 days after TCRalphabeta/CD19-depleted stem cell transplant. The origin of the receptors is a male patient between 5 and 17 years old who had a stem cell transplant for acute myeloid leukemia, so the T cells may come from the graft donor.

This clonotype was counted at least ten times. The CDR3 DNA reads as TGTGCCAGCACCGTTGGGCCTGTCTACGAGCAGTACTTC. This encodes CASTVGPVYEQYF. This chain links TRBV12-3 or TRBV12-4 with TRBJ2-7; D call uncertain. Trimming cost V 7 bases and J 3 bases, with 13 bases left between them. The CDR3 length is 13 residues.

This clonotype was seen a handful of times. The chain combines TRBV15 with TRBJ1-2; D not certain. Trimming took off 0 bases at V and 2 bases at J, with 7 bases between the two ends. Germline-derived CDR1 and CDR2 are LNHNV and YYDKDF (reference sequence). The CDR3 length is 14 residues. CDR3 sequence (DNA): TGTGCCACCAGCAGAGATCTATCAAACTATGGCTACACCTTC. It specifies CATSRDLSNYGYTF.

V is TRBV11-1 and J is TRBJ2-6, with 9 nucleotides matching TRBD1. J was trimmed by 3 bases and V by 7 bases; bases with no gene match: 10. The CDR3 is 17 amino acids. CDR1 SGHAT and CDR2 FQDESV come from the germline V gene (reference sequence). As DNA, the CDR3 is TGTGCCAGCACCCTGGGACAGGGAGAATATGGGGCCAACGTCCTGACTTTC. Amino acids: CASTLGQGEYGANVLTF.

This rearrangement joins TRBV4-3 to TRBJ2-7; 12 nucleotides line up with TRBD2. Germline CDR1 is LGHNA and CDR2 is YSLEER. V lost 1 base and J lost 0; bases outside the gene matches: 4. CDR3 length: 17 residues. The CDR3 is CASSQGGTSGYSYEQYF. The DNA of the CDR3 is TGCGCCAGCAGCCAAGGGGGGACTAGCGGGTACTCCTACGAGCAGTACTTC.

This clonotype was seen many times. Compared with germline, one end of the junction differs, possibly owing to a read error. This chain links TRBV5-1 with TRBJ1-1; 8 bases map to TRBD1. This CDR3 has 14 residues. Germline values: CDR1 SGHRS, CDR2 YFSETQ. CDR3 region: CASSPGTGNTEAFF. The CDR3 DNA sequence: TGTGCCAGCAGCCCAGGGACAGGGAACACTGAAGCTTTCTTT.

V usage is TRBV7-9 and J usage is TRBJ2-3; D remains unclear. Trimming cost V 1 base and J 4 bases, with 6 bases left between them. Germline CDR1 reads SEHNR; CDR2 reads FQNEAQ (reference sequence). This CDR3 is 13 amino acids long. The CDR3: CASSLEFADTQYF. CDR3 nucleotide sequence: TGTGCCAGCAGCTTAGAGTTTGCAGATACGCAGTATTTT.

CDR3 amino acids: CASSERGGASYNEQFF. As DNA, the CDR3 is TGCGCCAGCAGTGAAAGGGGTGGGGCTTCCTACAATGAGCAGTTCTTC. The chain is built from TRBV5-1 and TRBJ2-1; D might be TRBD1 (5 bases). This CDR3 has 16 amino acids. The germline CDR1 and CDR2 sequences are SGHRS and YFSETQ. Trimming shortened V by 5 bases and J by 1 base, and 16 bases separated the two germline ends.